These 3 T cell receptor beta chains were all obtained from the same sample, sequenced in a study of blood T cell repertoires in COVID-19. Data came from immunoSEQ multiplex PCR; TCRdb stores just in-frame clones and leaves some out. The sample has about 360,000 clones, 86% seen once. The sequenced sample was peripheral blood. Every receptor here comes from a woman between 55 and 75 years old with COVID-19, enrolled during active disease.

This chain's CDR3 is CASSTPGDYGYTF. The CDR3 DNA is TGTGCCAGCAGCACCCCAGGGGACTATGGCTACACCTTC. This chain connects TRBV7-6 to TRBJ1-2; possible D gene TRBD1, 6 bases. Germline-derived CDR1 and CDR2 are SGHVS and FNYEAQ. V gave up 5 bases and J gave up 3 bases, with 10 bases separating them. This CDR3 has 13 residues.

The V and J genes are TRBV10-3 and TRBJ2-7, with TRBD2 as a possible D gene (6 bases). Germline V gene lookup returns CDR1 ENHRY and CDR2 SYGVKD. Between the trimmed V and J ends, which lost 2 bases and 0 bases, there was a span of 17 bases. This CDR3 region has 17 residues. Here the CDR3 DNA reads TGTGCCATCAGTGAGAAGGGTTCGCGGGGACTCTCCTACGAGCAGTACTTC. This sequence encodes CAISEKGSRGLSYEQYF.

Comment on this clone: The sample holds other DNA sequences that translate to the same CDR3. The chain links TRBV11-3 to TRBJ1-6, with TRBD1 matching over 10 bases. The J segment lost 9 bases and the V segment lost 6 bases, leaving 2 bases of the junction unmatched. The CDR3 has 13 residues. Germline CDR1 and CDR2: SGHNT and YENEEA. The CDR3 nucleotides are TGTGCCAGCAGGGGACAGGGGATTTCACCCCTCCACTTT. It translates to CASRGQGISPLHF.